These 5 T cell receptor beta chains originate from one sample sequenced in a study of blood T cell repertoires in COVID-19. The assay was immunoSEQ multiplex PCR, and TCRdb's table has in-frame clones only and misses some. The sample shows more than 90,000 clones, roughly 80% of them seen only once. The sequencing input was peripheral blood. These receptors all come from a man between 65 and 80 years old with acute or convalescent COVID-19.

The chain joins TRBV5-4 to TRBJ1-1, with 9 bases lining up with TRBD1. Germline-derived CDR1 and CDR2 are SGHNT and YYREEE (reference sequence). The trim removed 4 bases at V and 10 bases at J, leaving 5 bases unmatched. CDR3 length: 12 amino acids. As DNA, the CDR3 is TGTGCCAGCAGCCCAAACAGGGGGCCAGCTTTCTTT. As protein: CASSPNRGPAFF.

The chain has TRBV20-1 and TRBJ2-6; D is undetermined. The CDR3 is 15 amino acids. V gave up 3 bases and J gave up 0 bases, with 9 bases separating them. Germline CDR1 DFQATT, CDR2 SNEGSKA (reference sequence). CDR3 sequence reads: CSASWAPSGANVLTF. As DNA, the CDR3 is TGCAGTGCTAGTTGGGCTCCCTCTGGGGCCAACGTCCTGACTTTC.

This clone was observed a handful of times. CDR3 in amino acids: CASSPLGTPETQYF. The CDR3 coding sequence is TGTGCCAGCTCACCGCTCGGGACACCGGAGACCCAGTACTTC. The chain employs TRBV18 and TRBJ2-5; the D gene is possibly TRBD1 (6 bases). V shed 3 bases and J shed 5 bases, with 13 bases lying between them. The CDR3 sequence is 14 residues long. The germline V gene encodes CDR1 KGHSH and CDR2 LQKENI.

The CDR3 nucleotides read TGTGCCAGCATGCGGGGCTCTATCGGGGAGCTGTTTTTT. It translates to CASMRGSIGELFF. V is TRBV7-9 and J is TRBJ2-2; a weak D match, TRBD2 (6 bases). This CDR3 is built from 13 residues. V lost 7 bases to trimming and J lost 7 bases, with 13 bases between them. The germline CDR1 and CDR2 sequences are SEHNR and FQNEAQ (reference sequence).

The CDR3 here is CASSHTQGGGEKLFF. As DNA, the CDR3 is TGTGCCAGCAGCCACACCCAGGGGGGCGGTGAAAAACTGTTTTTT. This rearrangement joins TRBV3-1 (or the pseudogene TRBV3-2) to TRBJ1-4; the match to TRBD1 covers 7 bases. The germline V gene has CDR1 LGHDT and CDR2 YNNKEL (reference sequence). The ends lost 3 bases at V and 7 bases at J; junction bases unmatched: 8. The CDR3 has 15 amino acids.